What follows are 29 T cell receptor beta chains derived from one specimen sequenced in a study of cytomegalovirus exposure and HLA in healthy donors. Sequenced by immunoSEQ multiplex PCR; TCRdb stores in-frame clones only, minus some. In the table there are 150,000 to 200,000 clones, less than 90% of which are singletons. The sample consisted of PBMCs. These receptors originate from a man in his thirties or forties in good health and CMV-seropositive.

The CDR3 DNA reads TGTGCCAGCAGCCGTTCCGGGACAGAGGAAAAACTGTTTTTT. Protein product: CASSRSGTEEKLFF. The chain uses TRBV7-2 and TRBJ1-4, with 7 bases that match TRBD1. With V trimmed by 5 bases and J by 8 bases, 8 bases remained unmatched. The CDR3 totals 14 residues. The germline gives CDR1 SGHTA, CDR2 FQGNSA.

This CDR3 is CASSIDHGLAGVSQGEQYF. CDR3 nucleotide sequence: TGTGCCAGTAGTATAGATCATGGACTAGCGGGAGTGAGTCAAGGCGAGCAGTACTTC. The chain is built from TRBV19 and TRBJ2-7; 13 bases map to TRBD2. V lost 0 bases, J lost 6 bases, and 14 bases stayed unmatched. CDR1 and CDR2 (germline): LNHDA, SQIVND (reference sequence). The CDR3 length is 19 residues.

The rearrangement uses TRBV11-3 and TRBJ2-7, with 11 bases matching TRBD2. Trimming cost V 5 bases and J 4 bases; bases outside gene matches: 7. Per germline, CDR1 SGHNT and CDR2 YENEEA. The CDR3 is made up of 15 amino acids. The CDR3 DNA is TGTGCCAGCAGCCCCACTAGCGGGAGTGTATACGAGCAGTACTTC. Protein product: CASSPTSGSVYEQYF. The whole variable domain, filled in from reference TRBV11-3 and TRBJ2-7, reads EAGVVQSPRYKIIEKKQPVAFWCNPISGHNTLYWYLQNLGQGPELLIRYENEEAVDDSQLPKDRFSAERLKGVDSTLKIQPAELGDSAVYLCASSPTSGSVYEQYFGPGTRLTVT.

The chain recombines TRBV27 with TRBJ2-7; 9 nucleotides line up with TRBD1. The CDR3 extends over 16 amino acids. CDR1 MNHEY and CDR2 SMNVEV come from the germline V gene (reference sequence). The V gene end was trimmed by 6 bases and the J gene end by 1 base; junction bases not matched to a gene: 10. As DNA, the CDR3 is TGTGCCAGCAGCGATGGTTCAGGACAGGGGTCCTACGAGCAGTACTTC. Protein: CASSDGSGQGSYEQYF.

CDR3: CSVVAAHTGELFF. The CDR3 nucleotides are TGCAGCGTTGTAGCGGCCCACACCGGGGAGCTGTTTTTT. V is TRBV29-1 and J is TRBJ2-2; the D gene is possibly TRBD2 (6 bases). CDR1 is SQVTM and CDR2 is ANQGSEA in the germline V gene. CDR3 length equals 13 residues. Trimming left V 4 bases short and J 3 bases short, with 9 bases between.

This clone was picked up many times. The J gene is TRBJ1-2, the V gene TRBV5-1; the match to TRBD1 covers 11 bases. The junction had 16 bases not matched to a gene; V was cut back by 2 bases and J by 4 bases. Germline CDR1 is SGHRS and CDR2 is YFSETQ. There are 19 residues in the CDR3. CDR3: CASSFTLRTGGNGSYGYTF. CDR3 sequence (DNA): TGCGCCAGCAGCTTCACGTTACGGACAGGGGGCAACGGTAGCTATGGCTACACCTTC.

The gene calls are TRBV27 and TRBJ1-1; 7 bases fit TRBD1. The junction had 6 bases not matched to a gene; V was cut back by 3 bases and J by 5 bases. This CDR3 contains 14 residues. CDR1 and CDR2 from the germline V gene are MNHEY and SMNVEV (reference sequence). CDR3 region: CASSLGTVTTEAFF. The CDR3 DNA reads as TGTGCCAGCAGTTTGGGGACAGTGACTACTGAAGCTTTCTTT.

This chain joins TRBV7-6 and TRBJ1-4; TRBD1 is a possible D gene (5 bases). The CDR3 length is 14 residues. V lost 1 base to trimming and J lost 8 bases, with 11 bases between them. Germline V lookup: CDR1 SGHVS, CDR2 FNYEAQ. CDR3 nucleotide sequence: TGTGCCAGCAGCTTAGGGGGGGGACGGGAAAAACTGTTTTTT. Translating gives CASSLGGGREKLFF.

In its sample, this clone was seen many times. The V and J genes are TRBV25-1 and TRBJ1-2, with unresolved D. The CDR3 sequence is 11 residues long. CDR1 and CDR2 from the germline V gene are MGHDK and SYGVNS. Trimming cost V 4 bases and J 7 bases, with 7 bases left between them. CDR3 region: CASSVGAGYTF. The DNA for the CDR3 is TGTGCCAGCAGTGTAGGAGCTGGCTACACCTTC.

The chain combines TRBV30 with TRBJ2-7; 9 bases agree with TRBD1. The germline V gene has CDR1 GTSNPN and CDR2 SVGIG (reference sequence). V lost 4 bases, J lost 6 bases, and 7 bases stayed unmatched. The CDR3 consists of 13 residues. The CDR3 DNA is TGTGCCTGGACTGGGACAGGGAAGACCGAGCAGTACTTC. This sequence encodes CAWTGTGKTEQYF.

The V call is TRBV5-4, the J call TRBJ1-1; TRBD1 aligns across 9 bases. CDR1 is SGHNT, CDR2 YYREEE, per germline (reference sequence). This CDR3 has 17 residues. After removal of 6 bases from V and 1 base from J, the junction contained 13 bases not matched to a gene. DNA of the CDR3: TGTGCCAGCATCAAAACCACAGGGGGCTACAGGAACACTGAAGCTTTCTTT. Translated, it gives CASIKTTGGYRNTEAFF.

V and J are TRBV6-6 and TRBJ2-7; TRBD2 aligns across 9 bases. There are 16 residues in the CDR3. From germline, CDR1 is MNHNY and CDR2 SVGAGI (reference sequence). Trimming cost V 5 bases and J 1 base; bases outside gene matches: 9. The CDR3 DNA reads as TGTGCCAGCAGTCCATCTGGGCGGGAGGGGTCCTACGAGCAGTACTTC. Translation gives CASSPSGREGSYEQYF.

The rearrangement uses TRBV5-4 and TRBJ2-1; 7 nucleotides agree with TRBD2. The CDR3 is 16 residues long. V was clipped by 6 bases and J by 0 bases; unmatched bases: 9. Germline CDR1 is SGHNT and CDR2 is YYREEE (reference sequence). CDR3 region: CASNTPLAASYNEQFF. The CDR3 DNA follows: TGTGCCAGCAACACACCCCTAGCGGCCTCCTACAATGAGCAGTTCTTC.

The rearrangement uses TRBV7-9 and TRBJ2-5; no clear D. The CDR3 extends over 13 amino acids. Trimming shortened V by 1 base and J by 2 bases, and 5 bases separated the two germline ends. CDR1 and CDR2 from the germline V gene are SEHNR and FQNEAQ (reference sequence). CDR3 coding DNA: TGTGCCAGCAGCTTAGACAGTCAAGAGACCCAGTACTTC. It specifies CASSLDSQETQYF.

This chain joins TRBV11-2 and TRBJ2-1, with D possibly matching TRBD2 (5 bases). The CDR3 contains 14 residues. CDR1 and CDR2 (germline): SGHAT, FQNNGV. V was shortened by 4 bases and J by 6 bases, with 13 bases between the two germline ends. This CDR3 is CASSSVRVPNEQFF. DNA of the CDR3: TGTGCCAGCAGCTCGGTGCGGGTACCCAATGAGCAGTTCTTC.

The chain combines TRBV6-5 with TRBJ2-2, with 7 bases fitting TRBD2. Per germline, CDR1 MNHEY and CDR2 SVGAGI. The V and J ends lost 2 bases and 4 bases, in that order; junction bases with no gene match: 4. The CDR3 covers 15 residues. The CDR3 loop is CASSYGRGSTGELFF. CDR3 nucleotide sequence: TGTGCCAGCAGTTACGGGAGGGGTAGCACCGGGGAGCTGTTTTTT.

The chain couples TRBV21-1 to TRBJ2-5; the table's D gene call, TRBD2, was not cross checked with the DNA. TRBV21-1 has pseudogene status. This CDR3 is 14 amino acids long. The CDR3 nucleotides are TGTGCCAGCAGCAAAGGAGAGGGTTTGGAGACCCAGTACTTC. Translated, it gives CASSKGEGLETQYF.

This clone has just one count. The chain links TRBV11-2 to TRBJ2-7, with D possibly matching TRBD2 (5 bases). The length of the CDR3 is 17 residues. V lost 4 bases, J lost 0 bases, and 19 bases lay in between. CDR1 is SGHAT, CDR2 FQNNGV, per germline. CDR3 bases: TGTGCCAGCAGCTCAAATATAGGACTTGTGAGCTCCTACGAGCAGTACTTC. Its protein is CASSSNIGLVSSYEQYF.

This chain connects TRBV29-1 to TRBJ2-7; 10 nucleotides align to TRBD1. This CDR3 contains 15 residues. The V and J ends lost 6 bases and 5 bases, in that order; junction bases with no gene match: 13. Per germline, CDR1 SQVTM and CDR2 ANQGSEA. The DNA for the CDR3 is TGCAGCGTCAGCACCGGGACAGGGGAGTTCAACGAGCAGTACTTC. Protein: CSVSTGTGEFNEQYF.

This clone was counted a single time. This chain joins TRBV27 and TRBJ2-3; 12 nucleotides align to TRBD1. CDR1 is MNHEY, CDR2 SMNVEV, per germline (reference sequence). J gave up 3 bases and V 6 bases, and 10 bases lay outside the gene matches. This CDR3 comprises 17 residues. CDR3 in DNA: TGTGCCAGCAGGCCCGGGACAGGGGGCGGAGGGACAGATACGCAGTATTTT. Amino acids: CASRPGTGGGGTDTQYF.

CDR3 bases: TGTGCCAGCAGTCCGAAGAGGGCCGGGGAGCTGTTTTTT. Protein sequence: CASSPKRAGELFF. The chain combines TRBV6-5 with TRBJ2-2, with a tentative D call TRBD2 (5 bases). The CDR3 has 13 amino acids. Trimming pared 5 bases from V and 6 bases from J, leaving 10 bases between. Germline CDR1 is MNHEY and CDR2 is SVGAGI.

In this sample, this clone turned up once. The sample contains more than one DNA sequence encoding this CDR3. The chain combines TRBV9 with TRBJ1-1, with D maybe TRBD1 (5 bases). Deletions cut 2 bases from V and 1 base from J, with 9 bases between. Germline assignment: CDR1 SGDLS and CDR2 YYNGEE. This CDR3 is built from 14 residues. The CDR3 region is CASSVAGGNTEAFF. The CDR3 DNA reads TGTGCCAGCAGCGTTGCGGGGGGGAACACTGAAGCTTTCTTT.

This clone has more than one count but fewer than ten. V gene TRBV6-5 combines with J gene TRBJ1-2; D is possibly TRBD1 (5 bases). With 0 bases removed from V and 5 bases from J, the gap between germline ends came to 16 bases. The germline gives CDR1 MNHEY, CDR2 SVGAGI. CDR3 length: 16 residues. The CDR3 bases are TGTGCCAGCAGTTACTCTCCGGACACCCCTAGATATGGCTACACCTTC. It is translated as CASSYSPDTPRYGYTF.

This clone was found many times. The chain combines TRBV4-3 with TRBJ1-1, with 9 bases matching TRBD1. V gave up 1 base and J gave up 3 bases; unmatched junction bases: 0. CDR1 LGHNA and CDR2 YSLEER come from the germline V gene. The CDR3 length is 14 residues. As DNA, the CDR3 is TGCGCCAGCAGCCAAGGACAGGGGGACACTGAAGCTTTCTTT. Encoded protein: CASSQGQGDTEAFF.

The chain has TRBV28 and TRBJ2-7, with D unresolved. The CDR3 spans 12 residues. Per germline, CDR1 MDHEN and CDR2 SYDVKM. V was trimmed by 6 bases and J by 6 bases, leaving 12 bases between them. CDR3 DNA: TGTGCCAGCAGCCCCGCCCAGTCCGAGCAGTACTTC. Protein sequence: CASSPAQSEQYF.

Comment on this clone: At one end, the junction sequence differs from germline, possibly due to a read error. The rearrangement joins TRBV28 to TRBJ1-2; 8 bases match TRBD1. The CDR3 is 11 amino acids. The germline CDR1 and CDR2 sequences are MDHEN and SYDVKM. Written as DNA, the CDR3 is TGTGCCAGCAGTTTCCGCGACAGGGGTTACTTC. Its translation: CASSFRDRGYF.

The chain joins TRBV4-3 to TRBJ2-7, with TRBD1 identical over 10 bases. CDR3 length equals 16 residues. V gave up 1 base and J gave up 0 bases; unmatched junction bases: 3. CDR1 is LGHNA and CDR2 is YSLEER in the germline V gene. CDR3 bases: TGCGCCAGCAGCCAAGCTGGGACAGGGGTCTCCTACGAGCAGTACTTC. It is translated as CASSQAGTGVSYEQYF.

V usage is TRBV27 and J usage is TRBJ1-5; 9 positions match TRBD1. Germline lookup yields CDR1 MNHEY and CDR2 SMNVEV (reference sequence). There are 13 residues in the CDR3. The junction had 3 bases not matched to a gene; V was cut back by 5 bases and J by 7 bases. The CDR3 loop is CASSRTGDQPQHF. In DNA, the CDR3 is TGTGCCAGCAGTCGGACAGGGGACCAGCCCCAGCATTTT.

The chain links TRBV6-6 to TRBJ2-2; a weak D match, TRBD1 (5 bases). Deletions cut 6 bases from V and 1 base from J, with 9 bases between. Germline lookup yields CDR1 MNHNY and CDR2 SVGAGI (reference sequence). The CDR3 loop spans 14 amino acids. As DNA, the CDR3 is TGTGCCAGCAGACGAGGACAGAACACCGGGGAGCTGTTTTTT. Translating it yields CASRRGQNTGELFF.